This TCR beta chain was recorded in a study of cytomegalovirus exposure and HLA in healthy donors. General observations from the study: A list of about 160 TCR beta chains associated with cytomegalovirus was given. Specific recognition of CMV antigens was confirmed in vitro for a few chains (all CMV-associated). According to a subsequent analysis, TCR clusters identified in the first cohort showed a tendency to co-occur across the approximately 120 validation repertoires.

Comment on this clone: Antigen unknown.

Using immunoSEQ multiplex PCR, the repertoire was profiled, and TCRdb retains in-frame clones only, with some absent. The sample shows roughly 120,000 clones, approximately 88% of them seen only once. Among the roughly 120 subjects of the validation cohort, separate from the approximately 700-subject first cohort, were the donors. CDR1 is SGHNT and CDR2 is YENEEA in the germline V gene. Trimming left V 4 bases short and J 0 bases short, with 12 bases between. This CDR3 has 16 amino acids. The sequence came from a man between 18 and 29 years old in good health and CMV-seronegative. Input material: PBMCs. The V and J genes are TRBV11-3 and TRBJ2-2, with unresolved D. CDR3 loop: CASSSNTIPNTGELFF. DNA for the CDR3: TGTGCCAGCAGCTCCAACACCATTCCGAACACCGGGGAGCTGTTTTTT.